Following are 22 T cell receptor beta chains from one sample sequenced in a study of regulatory T cells in long-lasting Graves disease. Time point specified: persistent/refractory GD, antithyroid drugs over 5 years with positive TRAb. The TCR library was prepared using RNA isolated from PBMCs. In building TCR beta libraries, iRepertoire HTBI primers were used together with Arm-PCR of CDR3 regions. TCRdb passed the multiplex PCR reads through MiXCR, listing each CDR3 protein once. In the table there are 430,000 or so distinct CDR3 sequences, roughly 23% of which are singletons. Material: peripheral blood mononuclear cells (PBMCs), obtained when the disease was refractory, from a patient treated with antithyroid drugs. Receptors were obtained from a female donor with Graves disease.

Worth noting for this clonotype: A read error may explain this, as a much larger clone is one base away. This chain links TRBV6-2 or TRBV6-3 with TRBJ2-7; no clear D. V was cut by 5 bases and J by 3 bases, with 14 bases left in between. This CDR3 is built from 14 residues. Per germline, CDR1 MNHEY and CDR2 SVGEGT. CDR3 residues: CASSDLMSNYEQYF. CDR3 bases: TGTGCCAGCAGTGACCTAATGTCGAACTACGAGCAGTACTTC.

The rearrangement uses TRBV7-8 and TRBJ2-7; no definite D call. The CDR3 contains 14 residues. The V end was cut by 5 bases, the J end by 2 bases, with 13 bases between. Germline CDR1 SGHVS, CDR2 FQNEAQ. The CDR3 sequence is CASSTKWGTYEQYF. CDR3 nucleotides: TGTGCCAGCAGCACGAAATGGGGAACCTACGAGCAGTACTTC.

This clonotype was seen a handful of times. This chain uses TRBV7-3 with TRBJ1-1, with D perhaps TRBD1 (6 bases). The germline V gene encodes CDR1 SGHTA and CDR2 FQGTGA. The CDR3 length is 14 residues. Between the trimmed V and J ends, which lost 6 bases and 5 bases, there was a span of 16 bases. This CDR3 reads CASSLTGRVTEAFF. The DNA of the CDR3 is TGTGCCAGCAGTCTAACAGGGCGGGTTACTGAAGCTTTCTTT.

This clonotype was detected ten times or more. The gene calls are TRBV3-1 and TRBJ2-5, with 10 bases fitting TRBD2. The germline V gene encodes CDR1 LGHDT and CDR2 YNNKEL (reference sequence). V lost 4 bases to trimming and J lost 3 bases; unmatched junction nucleotides: 5. The CDR3 runs to 15 residues. The chain's CDR3 is CASSPKREGEETQYF. CDR3 nucleotide sequence: TGTGCCAGCAGCCCAAAGCGGGAGGGTGAAGAGACCCAGTACTTC.

Regarding this clonotype: A read error is likely here: a far larger clone is one base away. The rearrangement links TRBV6-4 to TRBJ1-1; 12 bases fit TRBD1. Trimming at V came to 5 bases and at J to 3 bases, leaving 10 bases not matched to a gene. The CDR3 loop spans 17 amino acids. The V gene's germline CDR1 is MRHNA and CDR2 SNTAGT. The CDR3 coding sequence is TGTGCCAGCAGTTTACTCATGGGACAGGGGGCATACACTGAAGCTTTCTTT. Its protein is CASSLLMGQGAYTEAFF.

The V gene is TRBV14, the J gene TRBJ2-5, with TRBD1 matching 8 bases. From germline, CDR1 is SGHDN and CDR2 FVKESK. After removal of 0 bases from V and 5 bases from J, the junction contained 2 bases not matched to a gene. CDR3 length: 14 residues. CDR3 residues: CASSQDWDRETQYF. For the CDR3, the DNA is TGTGCCAGCAGCCAAGATTGGGACAGGGAGACCCAGTACTTC.

This chain connects TRBV3-1 to TRBJ2-2, with D perhaps TRBD1 or TRBD2 (6 bases each). Germline lookup yields CDR1 LGHDT and CDR2 YNNKEL (reference sequence). Trimming shortened V by 1 base and J by 1 base, and 10 bases separated the two germline ends. This CDR3 comprises 16 residues. As DNA, the CDR3 is TGTGCCAGCAGCCAAGGACGGGGGCTGAACACCGGGGAGCTGTTTTTT. Translating it yields CASSQGRGLNTGELFF.

In its sample, this clonotype was seen many times. V usage is TRBV27 and J usage is TRBJ2-5, with 7 bases aligning to TRBD1. From germline, CDR1 is MNHEY and CDR2 SMNVEV (reference sequence). The CDR3 runs 14 residues. V shed 3 bases and J 0 bases; nucleotides not matched to a gene: 1. The CDR3 DNA follows: TGTGCCAGCAGTTTTGGGACAGACCAAGAGACCCAGTACTTC. It translates to CASSFGTDQETQYF.

The CDR3 spells CASSPPTLTNSGNTIYF. CDR3 nucleotides: TGTGCCAGCTCACCACCGACCCTGACCAATTCTGGAAACACCATATATTTT. The rearrangement links TRBV18 to TRBJ1-3; no clear D. The length of the CDR3 is 17 residues. V lost 0 bases and J 1 base, leaving 13 bases between the germline ends. The V gene's germline CDR1 is KGHSH and CDR2 LQKENI.

This clonotype was observed a few times. V and J are TRBV6-2 or TRBV6-3 and TRBJ2-1; D is perhaps TRBD2 (6 bases). The CDR3 covers 13 residues. CDR1 MNHEY and CDR2 SVGEGT come from the germline V gene. Between the trimmed V and J ends, which lost 6 bases and 9 bases, there was a span of 15 bases. DNA of the CDR3: TGTGCCAGCAGACGACTAGAGGTAGCTGAGCAGTTCTTC. This codes for CASRRLEVAEQFF.

The chain links TRBV15 to TRBJ1-5, with a tentative D call TRBD1 (5 bases). The CDR3 loop spans 18 amino acids. CDR1 is LNHNV, CDR2 YYDKDF, per germline (reference sequence). V dropped 0 bases and J dropped 1 base, with 16 bases sitting between them. This CDR3 reads CATSREGPGHWSNQPQHF. The CDR3 DNA reads TGTGCCACCAGCAGAGAGGGGCCAGGACACTGGAGCAATCAGCCCCAGCATTTT.

This clonotype was picked up a small number of times. The J gene is TRBJ1-1, the V gene TRBV19, with 7 positions matching TRBD1. The CDR3 loop spans 16 amino acids. Trimming removed 5 bases from V and 5 bases from J; junction bases left unmatched: 14. Germline CDR1 LNHDA, CDR2 SQIVND (reference sequence). CDR3 amino acids: CASSAKHRGDLTEAFF. For the CDR3, the DNA is TGTGCCAGTAGTGCGAAACACAGGGGAGATCTAACTGAAGCTTTCTTT.

This chain joins TRBV5-1 and TRBJ1-2, with D tentatively TRBD1 (5 bases). CDR1 and CDR2 from the germline V gene are SGHRS and YFSETQ. The CDR3 covers 15 residues. Trimming shortened V by 4 bases and J by 2 bases, and 15 bases separated the two germline ends. This chain's CDR3 is CASSPDQGRNYGYTF. The DNA of the CDR3 is TGCGCCAGCAGCCCGGACCAGGGACGGAACTATGGCTACACCTTC.

The CDR3, as DNA: TGTGCCAGCAGCCCCACAGGGGACAGGGTCACCGGGGAGCTGTTTTTT. This sequence encodes CASSPTGDRVTGELFF. This sequence joins TRBV6-1 and TRBJ2-2, with TRBD1 identical over 9 bases. V gave up 6 bases and J gave up 4 bases; unmatched junction bases: 9. Germline CDR1 and CDR2: MNHNS and SASEGT. CDR3 length: 16 amino acids.

This chain connects TRBV7-3 to TRBJ2-2; the D call may be TRBD1 or TRBD2 (5 bases each). The CDR3 length is 16 residues. V was shortened by 5 bases and J by 5 bases, with 18 bases between the two germline ends. CDR1 is SGHTA, CDR2 FQGTGA, per germline. The chain's CDR3 is CASSPRAADWTGELFF. CDR3 bases: TGTGCCAGCAGCCCCAGGGCAGCGGATTGGACCGGGGAGCTGTTTTTT.

This clonotype occurred a few times. The chain carries TRBV15 and TRBJ2-7; the match to TRBD2 covers 7 bases. J gave up 2 bases and V 2 bases, and 9 bases lay outside the gene matches. The CDR3 sequence is 16 residues long. Germline assignment: CDR1 LNHNV and CDR2 YYDKDF (reference sequence). Here the CDR3 DNA reads TGTGCCACCAGCAGATCGACTAGCACCTTCGCCTACGAGCAGTACTTC. Its protein product is CATSRSTSTFAYEQYF.

The chain has TRBV9 and TRBJ2-3; D remains ambiguous. V was shortened by 0 bases and J by 0 bases, with 5 bases between the two germline ends. The CDR3 totals 14 residues. Germline CDR1 reads SGDLS; CDR2 reads YYNGEE. CDR3 DNA: TGTGCCAGCAGCGTAGACAGAAGCACAGATACGCAGTATTTT. It codes for CASSVDRSTDTQYF.

As concerns this clonotype: A much larger clone sits a single nucleotide away, making a read error possible. The chain employs TRBV6-2 or TRBV6-3 and TRBJ1-1; D is perhaps TRBD1 (5 bases). The CDR3 consists of 15 residues. In germline, CDR1 is MNHEY, CDR2 SVGEGT. Trimming removed 4 bases at V and 3 bases at J, with 15 bases between. CDR3 region: CASSLHGTVYTEAFF. DNA of the CDR3: TGTGCCAGCAGTTTACATGGGACGGTGTACACTGAAGCTTTCTTT.

This clonotype was observed a handful of times. The chain recombines TRBV20-1 with TRBJ1-1; 7 nucleotides match TRBD1. V gave up 6 bases and J gave up 0 bases; unmatched junction bases: 4. The CDR3 has 13 residues. CDR1 and CDR2 (germline): DFQATT, SNEGSKA (reference sequence). The CDR3 region is CSADTGVNTEAFF. CDR3 DNA: TGCAGTGCCGACACAGGGGTGAACACTGAAGCTTTCTTT.

This clonotype was found a few times. This chain joins TRBV5-5 and TRBJ1-1; 8 nucleotides line up with TRBD1. From germline, CDR1 is SGHKS and CDR2 YYEKEE (reference sequence). CDR3 length: 13 residues. Trimming cost V 6 bases and J 11 bases; bases outside gene matches: 12. Here the CDR3 reads CASTPTGDPGAFF. CDR3 DNA sequence: TGTGCCAGCACCCCGACAGGGGATCCCGGGGCTTTCTTT.

On this clonotype itself: A read error may explain this, as a much larger clone is one base away. V gene TRBV2 combines with J gene TRBJ2-7; 9 positions agree with TRBD2. Losses at the gene ends were 6 bases for V and 2 bases for J; bases not matched to a gene: 11. CDR3 length equals 16 residues. Germline assignment: CDR1 SNHLY and CDR2 FYNNEI. This CDR3 is CASSSGQREATYEQYF. In DNA form, the CDR3 reads TGTGCCAGCAGCTCAGGACAGCGGGAGGCAACCTACGAGCAGTACTTC.

The rearrangement uses TRBV18 and TRBJ1-1, with TRBD1 matching over 9 bases. J was trimmed by 4 bases and V by 6 bases; bases with no gene match: 9. Germline values: CDR1 KGHSH, CDR2 LQKENI. There are 15 residues in the CDR3. CDR3 sequence (DNA): TGTGCCAGCTCCTCCTGGACAGGGGAGAGCACTGAAGCTTTCTTT. Translation gives CASSSWTGESTEAFF. The whole variable domain, remainder taken from reference TRBV18 and TRBJ1-1, is NAGVMQNPRHLVRRRGQEARLRCSPMKGHSHVYWYRQLPEEGLKFMVYLQKENIIDESGMPKERFSAEFPKEGPSILRIQQVVRGDSAAYFCASSSWTGESTEAFFGQGTRLTVV.